The clone carrying this TCR beta chain was found many times. Its target is not known. RNA transcripts were the template for amplifying TCR beta CDR3 regions. TCR CDR3 regions were first amplified by RT-PCR with HTBI primers. TCRdb redid the calling of the multiplex PCR reads with MiXCR, one entry per CDR3 protein. The table has roughly 500,000 distinct CDR3 sequences, approximately 49% seen once. This sample is drawn from a study of T cells in Graves' hyperthyroidism and ophthalmopathy. Researchers barred patients who had uncontrolled infection, other autoimmune disease, pregnancy or lactation. Study findings and constraints: From stable hyperthyroidism, ophthalmopathy was set apart by a 13 V-J model. In validation, the model predicted ophthalmopathy. These predictions came a median about 6.8 months before onset. Blood also carried most thyroid clonotypes expanded above 0.001.

The receptor's source is an adult woman with Graves' disease, either hyperthyroidism or ophthalmopathy (not recorded which). The sample was peripheral blood or thyroid tissue (not recorded which).

CDR3 loop: CASSAGQFNEKLFF. Written as DNA, the CDR3 is TGCGCCAGCAGCGCGGGACAGTTTAATGAAAAACTGTTTTTT. V is TRBV5-1 and J is TRBJ1-4; 7 bases are shared with TRBD1. The CDR3 contains 14 residues. V shed 4 bases, J shed 4 bases, and the junction held 4 bases outside the gene matches. Germline loops: CDR1 SGHRS, CDR2 YFSETQ.